These 27 T cell receptor beta chains share one sample of origin, sequenced in a study of PD-1 blockade in mismatch repair-deficient tumors. The protocol was immunoSEQ multiplex PCR, while the TCRdb copy is restricted to in-frame clones and leaves out a portion. The table includes approximately 38,000 clones, 79% detected once. The material was peripheral blood, obtained 4 weeks after starting pembrolizumab. The origin of the receptors is an adult with mismatch repair-deficient cancer.

The chain combines TRBV27 with TRBJ1-1; D possibly corresponds to TRBD1 (5 bases). Trimming took 1 base from V and 4 from J, leaving 10 bases between them. CDR3 length equals 14 residues. CDR1 is MNHEY and CDR2 is SMNVEV in the germline V gene (reference sequence). CDR3 sequence reads: CASSLLGGSTEAFF. The CDR3 coding sequence is TGTGCCAGCAGTTTATTGGGGGGTTCCACTGAAGCTTTCTTT.

The V call is TRBV5-4, the J call TRBJ2-1, with a possible D match to TRBD1 (6 bases). From germline, CDR1 is SGHNT and CDR2 YYREEE (reference sequence). Trimming shortened V by 5 bases and J by 5 bases, and 20 bases separated the two germline ends. The CDR3 spans 16 residues. CDR3 nucleotides: TGTGCCAGCAGTTATAACAGGGTAGCCCAAAACAATGAGCAGTTCTTC. It encodes CASSYNRVAQNNEQFF.

This clone was picked up one time. The CDR3 spells CASSEGTSGSMNTGELFF. The CDR3 DNA sequence: TGTGCCAGCAGTGAAGGGACTAGCGGGAGTATGAACACCGGGGAGCTGTTTTTT. This rearrangement joins TRBV6-1 to TRBJ2-2; TRBD2 matches 13 bases. V lost 1 base, J lost 1 base, and 3 bases stayed unmatched. Germline CDR1 reads MNHNS; CDR2 reads SASEGT. This CDR3 comprises 18 residues.

The chain carries TRBV25-1 and TRBJ2-3; 10 nucleotides match TRBD2. Germline V gene data show CDR1 as MGHDK and CDR2 as SYGVNS. This CDR3 is built from 16 residues. V lost 3 bases and J lost 6; bases outside the gene matches: 9. The CDR3 DNA follows: TGTGCCAGCAGTGAGGGTAGCGGGAGGTTTGTGGATACGCAGTATTTT. This sequence encodes CASSEGSGRFVDTQYF.

This chain connects TRBV6-5 to TRBJ2-2; D is uncertain. The CDR3 spans 10 residues. The germline V and J ends were trimmed by 7 bases and 6 bases, with 3 bases remaining between them. CDR1 MNHEY and CDR2 SVGAGI come from the germline V gene. CDR3 sequence reads: CASKAGELFF. The CDR3 DNA reads as TGTGCCAGCAAGGCCGGGGAGCTGTTTTTT.

A few counts support this clone. The chain couples TRBV4-2 to TRBJ2-3; 8 positions agree with TRBD2. The J segment lost 3 bases and the V segment lost 0 bases, leaving 5 bases of the junction unmatched. Germline V gene sequence: CDR1 LGHNA, CDR2 YNFKEQ. The length of the CDR3 is 16 residues. The CDR3 here is CASSQDMASGTDTQYF. The DNA of the CDR3 is TGTGCCAGCAGCCAAGATATGGCTAGCGGGACAGATACGCAGTATTTT.

This chain uses TRBV19 with TRBJ2-2; D perhaps matches TRBD2 (6 bases). Looked up from germline, CDR1 is LNHDA and CDR2 is SQIVND (reference sequence). The CDR3 spans 16 residues. V lost 3 bases and J 5 bases, leaving 16 bases between the germline ends. The CDR3 DNA reads as TGTGCCAGTAGTATGGGACTTGGGCTGAGGACCGGGGAGCTGTTTTTT. Amino acid sequence: CASSMGLGLRTGELFF.

This clone was counted between two and nine times. The genes are TRBV19 and TRBJ1-2, with 7 bases aligning to TRBD1. Per germline, CDR1 LNHDA and CDR2 SQIVND (reference sequence). The CDR3 covers 15 residues. J lost 4 bases, V lost 3 bases, and 8 bases had no gene match. CDR3 DNA: TGTGCCAGTAGTATCGTGGCAGGGGGTATCTATGGCTACACCTTC. This sequence encodes CASSIVAGGIYGYTF.

The V gene is TRBV7-2, the J gene TRBJ2-5; D is ambiguous. The germline V gene has CDR1 SGHTA and CDR2 FQGNSA. The CDR3 runs to 11 residues. Trimming stripped 6 bases from V and 5 bases from J, with 7 bases between. The CDR3 DNA sequence: TGTGCCAGCAGGGTGGGGGAGACCCAGTACTTC. This encodes CASRVGETQYF.

The CDR3 loop reads CASSLLTDTQYF. In nucleotides, the CDR3 is TGTGCCAGCAGCTTACTCACAGATACGCAGTATTTT. V and J are TRBV7-9 and TRBJ2-3; unclear D gene. The CDR3 totals 12 residues. Trimming took off 2 bases at V and 2 bases at J, with 2 bases between the two ends. Germline CDR1 reads SEHNR; CDR2 reads FQNEAQ (reference sequence).

This rearrangement joins TRBV13 to TRBJ2-3; 7 bases are shared with TRBD1. There are 17 residues in the CDR3. Germline lookup yields CDR1 PRHDT and CDR2 FYEKMQ (reference sequence). V shed 6 bases, J shed 1 base, and the junction held 13 bases outside the gene matches. The CDR3 sequence: CASSRGTAYWGTDTQYF. CDR3 nucleotide sequence: TGTGCCAGCAGTAGAGGGACAGCCTATTGGGGCACAGATACGCAGTATTTT.

The rearrangement joins TRBV18 to TRBJ2-7; 10 bases match TRBD2. Germline V gene lookup returns CDR1 KGHSH and CDR2 LQKENI. V was pared by 6 bases and J by 3 bases, with 20 bases of the junction left unmatched. There are 19 residues in the CDR3. The CDR3, as DNA: TGTGCCAGCTCGTCCCAATACCCCCCGCTAGCGGGAGCGATCTACGAGCAGTACTTC. Its translation is CASSSQYPPLAGAIYEQYF. Looking up the rest from reference TRBV18 and TRBJ2-7 gives the full variable domain: NAGVMQNPRHLVRRRGQEARLRCSPMKGHSHVYWYRQLPEEGLKFMVYLQKENIIDESGMPKERFSAEFPKEGPSILRIQQVVRGDSAAYFCASSSQYPPLAGAIYEQYFGPGTRLTVT.

This clone appeared many times. J is TRBJ2-2 and V is TRBV9; D call uncertain. Trimming took off 0 bases at V and 4 bases at J, with 1 base between the two ends. Germline loops: CDR1 SGDLS, CDR2 YYNGEE. This CDR3 comprises 12 residues. The CDR3 loop is CASSVATGELFF. The CDR3 DNA reads as TGTGCCAGCAGCGTAGCCACCGGGGAGCTGTTTTTT.

The V gene is TRBV7-9, the J gene TRBJ1-2; D is unresolved. V lost 5 bases, J lost 7 bases, and 23 bases lay in between. This CDR3 has 16 amino acids. The germline CDR1 and CDR2 sequences are SEHNR and FQNEAQ (reference sequence). The CDR3 coding sequence is TGTGCCAGCAGCACACTTCGTTGGCGCATGGGTCGTGGCTACACCTTC. Protein sequence: CASSTLRWRMGRGYTF. The full variable domain, rest sourced from reference TRBV7-9 and TRBJ1-2, is DTGVSQNPRHKITKRGQNVTFRCDPISEHNRLYWYRQTLGQGPEFLTYFQNEAQLEKSRLLSDRFSAERPKGSFSTLEIQRTEQGDSAMYLCASSTLRWRMGRGYTFGSGTRLTVV.

This clone was detected only a few times. The V and J genes are TRBV6-1 and TRBJ2-7, with no clear D. Germline lookup yields CDR1 MNHNS and CDR2 SASEGT. V lost 7 bases and J lost 2, with 12 bases in between. CDR3 size: 13 residues. The CDR3 region has the DNA TGTGCCAGCAACTTCCTGAAAGCCTACGAGCAGTACTTC. Amino acids: CASNFLKAYEQYF.

CDR3 sequence (DNA): TGTGCCAGTGGAGGGGGCGTCACTGAAGCTTTCTTT. This gives the protein CASGGGVTEAFF. The V and J genes are TRBV19 and TRBJ1-1, with 7 bases fitting TRBD1. The CDR3 extends over 12 amino acids. Germline V gives CDR1 LNHDA, CDR2 SQIVND (reference sequence). V trimming: 8 bases; J trimming: 4 bases; junction bases outside the gene matches: 4. Supplemented by reference TRBV19 and TRBJ1-1, the full variable domain reads DGGITQSPKYLFRKEGQNVTLSCEQNLNHDAMYWYRQDPGQGLRLIYYSQIVNDFQKGDIAEGYSVSREKKESFPLTVTSAQKNPTAFYLCASGGGVTEAFFGQGTRLTVV.

The chain uses TRBV11-1 and TRBJ2-5, with D unresolved. V shed 3 bases and J shed 3 bases, with 17 bases lying between them. This CDR3 has 16 residues. Germline V gives CDR1 SGHAT, CDR2 FQDESV (reference sequence). DNA of the CDR3: TGTGCCAGCAGCTTCCCCCCCCGAGGTAACAAAGAGACCCAGTACTTC. Translation: CASSFPPRGNKETQYF.

The V call is TRBV28, the J call TRBJ2-1, with D possibly matching TRBD1 (6 bases). V lost 2 bases and J lost 4, with 12 bases in between. Per the germline V gene, CDR1 is MDHEN and CDR2 is SYDVKM. The CDR3 is 15 amino acids. In DNA form, the CDR3 reads TGTGCCAGCAGTTTAGACTTCAGGGGTTACAATGAGCAGTTCTTC. This encodes CASSLDFRGYNEQFF.

The chain recombines TRBV9 with TRBJ2-1; 8 nucleotides agree with TRBD2. The J segment lost 9 bases and the V segment lost 0 bases, leaving 5 bases of the junction unmatched. Germline V CDR1 and CDR2: SGDLS, YYNGEE. There are 14 residues in the CDR3. CDR3 nucleotide sequence: TGTGCCAGCAGCGTAGCGGGAGGGCCGGGTGAGCAGTTCTTC. It translates to CASSVAGGPGEQFF.

The chain joins TRBV7-2 to TRBJ1-3; 8 nucleotides agree with TRBD1. After removal of 5 bases from V and 1 base from J, the junction contained 4 bases not matched to a gene. The CDR3 extends over 15 amino acids. The germline CDR1 and CDR2 sequences are SGHTA and FQGNSA. CDR3 in DNA: TGTGCCAGCAGCCGGACAGGGCTTTCTGGAAACACCATATATTTT. Translated: CASSRTGLSGNTIYF.

The V gene is TRBV7-2, the J gene TRBJ2-7; the D call may be TRBD1 or TRBD2 (5 bases each). Germline V gene sequence: CDR1 SGHTA, CDR2 FQGNSA. V was pared by 0 bases and J by 4 bases, with 13 bases between. This CDR3 region has 15 residues. The CDR3 region is CASSLAGVGLYEQYF. DNA of the CDR3: TGTGCCAGCAGCTTAGCGGGGGTCGGACTGTACGAGCAGTACTTC.

V is TRBV21-1 and J is TRBJ2-4; the D segment call TRBD1 is taken from the table without a DNA check. TRBV21-1 is deemed a pseudogene. The CDR3 has 19 residues. CDR3 nucleotides: TGTGCCAGCAGCAAAGAGGGACAGGGGGGGGAAACTGTCAAAAACATTCAGTACTTC. It translates to CASSKEGQGGETVKNIQYF.

V is TRBV19 and J is TRBJ2-7; 8 bases are shared with TRBD1. The germline V gene has CDR1 LNHDA and CDR2 SQIVND (reference sequence). The CDR3 spans 14 residues. V gave up 5 bases and J gave up 3 bases; unmatched junction bases: 6. The CDR3 loop is CASSYRGEGYEQYF. The CDR3, as DNA: TGTGCCAGTAGTTACAGGGGGGAAGGCTACGAGCAGTACTTC.

V usage is TRBV4-3 and J usage is TRBJ2-1, with 14 positions matching TRBD2. Germline V CDR1 and CDR2: LGHNA, YSLEER. The V gene end was trimmed by 5 bases and the J gene end by 8 bases; junction bases not matched to a gene: 8. This CDR3 is built from 16 residues. The CDR3 nucleotides read TGCGCCAGCAGCTTAAGCGGGACTAGCGGGAGTGATGAGCAGTTCTTC. Translated: CASSLSGTSGSDEQFF.

This clone came up once. V and J are TRBV30 and TRBJ1-5; TRBD1 aligns across 8 bases. V was pared by 0 bases and J by 5 bases, with 0 bases of the junction left unmatched. This CDR3 has 13 amino acids. From germline, CDR1 is GTSNPN and CDR2 SVGIG (reference sequence). CDR3 sequence (DNA): TGTGCCTGGAGTGTACAGGGGGATCAGCCCCAGCATTTT. Encoded protein: CAWSVQGDQPQHF.

The chain uses TRBV7-2 and TRBJ2-3; 9 bases map to TRBD1. Trimming cost V 5 bases and J 4 bases; bases outside gene matches: 1. In germline, CDR1 is SGHTA, CDR2 FQGNSA. The CDR3 has 13 amino acids. The CDR3 bases are TGTGCCAGCAGCAGGACAGGGGCAGATACGCAGTATTTT. Protein product: CASSRTGADTQYF.

The V gene is TRBV5-6, the J gene TRBJ2-7, with D uncertain. Germline V gene sequence: CDR1 SGHDT, CDR2 YYEEEE. There are 13 residues in the CDR3. Trimming shortened V by 4 bases and J by 5 bases, and 13 bases separated the two germline ends. The CDR3 spells CASSNWKSHEQYF. CDR3 in DNA: TGTGCCAGCAGCAATTGGAAATCCCACGAGCAGTACTTC. The variable domain in full, completed from reference TRBV5-6 and TRBJ2-7, reads DAGVTQSPTHLIKTRGQQVTLRCSPKSGHDTVSWYQQALGQGPQFIFQYYEEEERQRGNFPDRFSGHQFPNYSSELNVNALLLGDSALYLCASSNWKSHEQYFGPGTRLTVT.